This entry features one T cell receptor (beta chain) sequence. This clone's antigen is unknown. Per-base qualities were not stored, and no clone one base away is much larger. The sample originates from a study of early T cells in non-severe SARS-CoV-2 infection (TCRdb year 2021). Describing the broader study: TCR sequencing used bulk RNA from unsorted whole blood, so alpha and beta chains could not be paired.

Library method: 5' RACE. The sequencer listed for this sample is NextSeq 500. In the TCR library protocol, unique molecular identifiers were attached to individual cDNA molecules to correct for PCR bias and sequencing error. Both TCR alpha and beta chains were sequenced, and tight co-correlation was observed between alpha and beta sequence abundances in each sample. The original pipeline was this. V gene, J gene and CDR3 annotation of TCR sequences was performed with Decombinator V4. Expanded TCRs were defined as changing significantly between any two time points under a Poisson model with p below 0.0001. TCR abundances were normalised to the total number of TCRs sequenced in each sample and reported as counts per million. MAIT TCRs were defined by TRAV1-2 paired with TRAJ12, TRAJ20 or TRAJ33, and iNKT TCRs by TRAV10 paired with TRAJ18. VDJdb, accessed 1 November 2021, was searched for CMV, EBV and SARS-CoV-2 annotated TCRs, with TCRs annotated for multiple antigens excluded. Using fastp trimming at Q25 and MiXCR clonotype assembly, TCRdb reanalyzed the public sequencing data and kept in-frame beta chains. Identical CDR3 protein sequences are pooled into one entry, listed with their most common genes and DNA. What appears here as the V and J calls and clone size reflects TCRdb's work, not the paper's. This sample lists about 130,000 distinct CDR3 sequences; around 14% were detected once. The ten largest clonotypes hold about a fifth of the sample.

The CDR3 covers 16 residues, taking in both the cysteine and the phenylalanine. Kept here is only the CDR3 DNA, which spans 48 bases and is read in frame from base 1. V and J are truncated by 7 bases and 3 bases respectively, leaving an intervening sequence of 19 bases. The CDR1 and CDR2 encoded by the germline V gene are SGHAT and FQNNGV. Overall study results and their limits: VDJdb matching was skewed toward anti-spike CD8 responses and likely underestimated virus-specific expansions by missing private and CD4 specificities.

A case-control design nested within a healthcare worker cohort in London, UK, was used, with weekly nasopharyngeal swab PCR tests and blood sampling performed. Healthcare workers were enrolled in the week of the UK lockdown, from 23 to 31 March 2020, and were followed every week for up to roughly 16 weeks. The sample comprised whole blood. This TCR was sampled from an adult who was a healthcare worker with PCR-confirmed SARS-CoV-2 infection or an uninfected control (not recorded which). The chain joins TRBV11-2 to TRBJ1-3; there is no confident call for the D gene. The DNA sequence is TGTGCCAGCACCAGTTACCTTGCCCCGGGTGGAAACACCATATATTTT. Its protein is CASTSYLAPGGNTIYF.